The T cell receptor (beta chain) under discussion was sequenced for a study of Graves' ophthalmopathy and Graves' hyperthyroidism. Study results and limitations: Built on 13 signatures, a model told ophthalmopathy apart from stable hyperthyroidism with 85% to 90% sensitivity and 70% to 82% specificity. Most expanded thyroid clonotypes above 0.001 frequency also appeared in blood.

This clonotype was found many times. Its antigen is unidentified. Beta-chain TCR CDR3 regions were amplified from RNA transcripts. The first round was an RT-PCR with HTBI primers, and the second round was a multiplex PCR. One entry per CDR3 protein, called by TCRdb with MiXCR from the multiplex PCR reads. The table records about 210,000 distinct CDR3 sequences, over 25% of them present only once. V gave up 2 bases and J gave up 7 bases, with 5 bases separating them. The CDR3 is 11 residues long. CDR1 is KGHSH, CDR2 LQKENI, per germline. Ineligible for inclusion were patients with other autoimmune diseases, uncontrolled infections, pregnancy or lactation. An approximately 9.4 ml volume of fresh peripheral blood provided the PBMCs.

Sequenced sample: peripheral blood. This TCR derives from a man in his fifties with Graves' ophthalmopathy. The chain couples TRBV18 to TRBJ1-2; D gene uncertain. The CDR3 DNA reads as TGTGCCAGCTCACCAGAGGTTGGCTACACCTTC. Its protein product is CASSPEVGYTF. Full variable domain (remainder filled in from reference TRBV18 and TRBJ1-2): NAGVMQNPRHLVRRRGQEARLRCSPMKGHSHVYWYRQLPEEGLKFMVYLQKENIIDESGMPKERFSAEFPKEGPSILRIQQVVRGDSAAYFCASSPEVGYTFGSGTRLTVV.